This T cell receptor (beta chain) was recorded in a study of cytomegalovirus exposure and HLA in healthy donors. The PCR used 60 Vbeta and 13 Jbeta primers. Only in-frame clones appear in the TCRdb table, and some are missing; sequencing was by immunoSEQ multiplex PCR. The sample has 200,000 to 250,000 clones, over 65% seen once. This receptor was obtained from a human donor in good health. Material: PBMCs.

CDR3 loop: CASTASHRSTDTQYF. The CDR3 DNA reads as TGTGCCAGCACAGCCTCCCACAGAAGCACAGATACGCAGTATTTT. The chain employs TRBV6-4 and TRBJ2-3; D not certain. Trimming took 7 bases from V and 0 from J, leaving 14 bases between them. CDR1 is MRHNA and CDR2 is SNTAGT in the germline V gene. CDR3 size: 15 residues.